The present T cell receptor beta chain was sequenced within a study of blood T cell repertoires in COVID-19. Original handling: Estimation of nucleated cell counts was performed using reference gene primer amplification. Measured with immunoSEQ multiplex PCR; TCRdb has only the in-frame clones, and not every one. The V and J calls and clone size come from that table; D and trimming were worked out from the DNA. This table has 200,000 to 300,000 clones, approximately 86% appearing once. Germline-derived CDR1 and CDR2 are MNHEY and SVGAGI. This CDR3 is 16 amino acids long. V was pared by 2 bases and J by 0 bases, with 14 bases between.

This sequence was found in a man aged 25 to 40 with active or convalescent COVID-19. The sample comprised peripheral blood. The rearrangement links TRBV6-5 to TRBJ2-7; D perhaps matches TRBD1 (6 bases). The CDR3, as DNA: TGTGCCAGCAGTTACCTTAGAAGGACAGTCTCCTACGAGCAGTACTTC. Protein product: CASSYLRRTVSYEQYF.